Sequencing of this T cell receptor beta chain was carried out in a study of T cells in Graves' hyperthyroidism and ophthalmopathy. Study-level points and caveats: Among clonotypes expanded in thyroid above 0.001, most were also found in blood.

Exclusion of a patient resulted from uncontrolled infection, other autoimmune disease, pregnancy or lactation. Drawn at first hyperthyroidism diagnosis, the blood sample preceded any ophthalmopathy symptoms. Fresh 10 ml peripheral blood yielded PBMCs. With respect to this clonotype: Its antigen is currently unknown.

Germline loops: CDR1 MNHNS, CDR2 SASEGT. The V gene lost 9 bases and the J gene lost 2 bases, with 17 bases spanning the gap. The CDR3 length is 15 residues. RNA transcripts yielded amplified TCR beta CDR3 regions. A set of HTBI primers served as the primers for a first-round RT-PCR of the TCR CDR3. TCRdb fed the multiplex PCR reads into MiXCR, producing one record per CDR3 protein. The sample shows around 700,000 distinct CDR3 sequences, under 20% of them seen only once. The genes are TRBV6-1 and TRBJ1-5; D remains ambiguous. What was sequenced was blood. The sequence came from a woman between 50 and 59 years old with Graves' hyperthyroidism that later progressed to Graves' ophthalmopathy. The CDR3 spells CASTKAGFGNQPQHF. The CDR3, as DNA: TGTGCCAGTACCAAGGCGGGGTTTGGCAATCAGCCCCAGCATTTT.